Each of the 13 T cell receptor beta chains below was sequenced from the same sample in a study of blood T cell repertoires in COVID-19. The table came from immunoSEQ multiplex PCR; TCRdb's copy has only in-frame clones and leaves some out. The table shows over 80,000 clones, with around nine tenths occurring only once. Sequenced input: peripheral blood. The source is a man between 45 and 60 years old with acute or convalescent COVID-19.

The chain recombines TRBV2 with TRBJ2-2, with TRBD2 identical over 7 bases. Germline loops: CDR1 SNHLY, CDR2 FYNNEI. The CDR3 loop spans 14 amino acids. The trim removed 8 bases at V and 4 bases at J, leaving 7 bases unmatched. In DNA, the CDR3 is TGTGCCAGCGGGAGGGAGGTTCTCACCGGGGAGCTGTTTTTT. Its translation: CASGREVLTGELFF.

V is TRBV5-1 and J is TRBJ2-5, with 9 bases that match TRBD1. After removal of 4 bases from V and 3 bases from J, the junction contained 7 bases not matched to a gene. This CDR3 is 15 amino acids long. CDR1 and CDR2 (germline): SGHRS, YFSETQ. In DNA, the CDR3 is TGCGCCAGCAGCCGCTACAGGGGGCAGGAAGAGACCCAGTACTTC. It yields the protein CASSRYRGQEETQYF.

The rearrangement uses TRBV15 and TRBJ2-3, with TRBD1 identical over 11 bases. CDR1 LNHNV and CDR2 YYDKDF come from the germline V gene (reference sequence). V lost 2 bases and J lost 6; bases outside the gene matches: 10. There are 17 residues in the CDR3. CDR3 sequence: CATSRKTSGTGGDTQYF. The CDR3 bases are TGTGCCACCAGCAGAAAAACATCCGGGACAGGGGGTGATACGCAGTATTTT.

This sequence joins TRBV7-3 and TRBJ1-1; D not resolved. With 2 bases removed from V and 3 bases from J, the gap between germline ends came to 7 bases. This CDR3 has 13 residues. Germline CDR1 and CDR2: SGHTA and FQGTGA. The CDR3 region has the DNA TGTGCCAGCAGCTTATACCGGGACACTGAAGCTTTCTTT. Its translation: CASSLYRDTEAFF.

The rearrangement uses TRBV29-1 and TRBJ2-1; D is perhaps TRBD1 (6 bases). V was clipped by 4 bases and J by 6 bases, with 16 bases between them. CDR1 is SQVTM, CDR2 ANQGSEA, per germline. The CDR3 runs to 14 residues. The CDR3 DNA sequence: TGCAGCGTTGGCGCCAATCTAGGGGGCAATGAGCAGTTCTTC. The encoded protein is CSVGANLGGNEQFF.

J is TRBJ2-3 and V is TRBV11-2; D may be TRBD2 (5 bases). This CDR3 has 16 amino acids. Trimming took off 5 bases at V and 0 bases at J, with 15 bases between the two ends. Looked up from germline, CDR1 is SGHAT and CDR2 is FQNNGV. CDR3 region: CASSPLPGYSTDTQYF. The CDR3 region has the DNA TGTGCCAGCAGCCCTCTGCCGGGATACAGCACAGATACGCAGTATTTT.

The chain is built from TRBV20-1 and TRBJ2-5; D is possibly TRBD2 (6 bases). The CDR3 covers 11 residues. Trimming pared 5 bases from V and 4 bases from J, leaving 8 bases between. The V gene's germline CDR1 is DFQATT and CDR2 SNEGSKA (reference sequence). The CDR3 loop is CSASEGETQYF. The CDR3 DNA reads TGCAGTGCTTCGGAGGGAGAGACCCAGTACTTC.

The chain is built from TRBV6-5 and TRBJ2-7; D gene uncertain. Trimming shortened V by 6 bases and J by 0 bases, and 12 bases separated the two germline ends. The CDR3 is made up of 14 amino acids. Germline assignment: CDR1 MNHEY and CDR2 SVGAGI. The CDR3 sequence is CASRPRSISYEQYF. CDR3 nucleotides: TGTGCCAGCAGGCCACGGTCTATCTCCTACGAGCAGTACTTC.

The V and J genes are TRBV5-1 and TRBJ1-1; the D is unclear. Per germline, CDR1 SGHRS and CDR2 YFSETQ. V was clipped by 2 bases and J by 5 bases, with 7 bases between them. The CDR3 contains 12 residues. CDR3 DNA sequence: TGCGCCAGCAGCTTCGGGGTAACTGAAGCTTTCTTT. Encoded protein: CASSFGVTEAFF.

The chain uses TRBV5-1 and TRBJ2-1; D not resolved. V gave up 7 bases and J gave up 6 bases, with 17 bases separating them. The CDR3 is made up of 14 amino acids. Germline V lookup: CDR1 SGHRS, CDR2 YFSETQ. CDR3 nucleotide sequence: TGCGCCAGCGGCATAGCTGGCGGCTCCAATGAGCAGTTCTTC. Translated, it gives CASGIAGGSNEQFF.

The chain has TRBV6-2 or TRBV6-3 and TRBJ1-1, with a weak D call TRBD1 (5 bases). V lost 2 bases, J lost 0 bases, and 10 bases lay in between. Germline CDR1 is MNHEY and CDR2 is SVGEGT. The CDR3 extends over 15 amino acids. The CDR3 protein is CASSYRQNMNTEAFF. The DNA of the CDR3 is TGTGCCAGCAGTTACCGACAGAACATGAACACTGAAGCTTTCTTT.

The V gene is TRBV6-5, the J gene TRBJ2-7; TRBD1 aligns across 7 bases. Germline V gives CDR1 MNHEY, CDR2 SVGAGI. This CDR3 region has 12 residues. After removal of 2 bases from V and 11 bases from J, the junction contained 6 bases not matched to a gene. The CDR3 is CASSYQGQREYF. The CDR3 bases are TGTGCCAGCAGTTACCAGGGACAGAGAGAGTACTTC.

This clone was observed a handful of times. The chain couples TRBV2 to TRBJ1-1; 7 bases are shared with TRBD1. This CDR3 has 14 residues. V shed 6 bases, J shed 2 bases, and the junction held 6 bases outside the gene matches. Germline lookup yields CDR1 SNHLY and CDR2 FYNNEI. This CDR3 reads CASRMTGLNTEAFF. CDR3 DNA sequence: TGTGCCAGCAGGATGACAGGGCTAAACACTGAAGCTTTCTTT.